This T cell receptor beta chain was captured in a study of CD8 T cell repertoires and HIV-1 epitope variants (dated by TCRdb to 2018 to 2021). A note on the overall study: T cells were stimulated in separate culture wells with each of twenty-five peptides representing autologous and known Gag and Nef epitope variants. Three Gag epitope families and Nef HW9 and YT9 were included among the tested epitopes. A 1M T cell aliquot was kept as an uncultured baseline condition, separate from the 83 T cell cultures. The control conditions were a CMV, EBV and flu peptide pool, the Ebola AY9 epitope as a negative control, and a well with no peptide. A total of around 80 T cell cultures were run, with each culture condition done in triplicate except for one peptide, which was done in duplicate. Cultures ran for around 10 days in IMDM with gentamicin, with half-media changes on days 3 and 7 adding IL-2, IL-7 and IL-15. T cells were enriched using the EasySep Human T Cell Enrichment Kit and were co-cultured with equal numbers of autologous T cell-negative cells serving as antigen-presenting cells. On the study overall, not on this receptor specifically: About nine antigen-specific TCR beta clonotypes were identified, of which about 6 appeared to be cross-reactive for autologous or known escape epitope variants. The assay could identify only TCR beta chains and pointed to proliferation in response to antigen, not to T cell function or cytokine profile. Five or six clonotypes recognized the Nef KF9 family and one the HW9 family, with no responses to the TAALDMSHF plasma variant.

Sequencing of TCR beta CDR3 regions was done on the immunoSEQ platform at survey depth. The QIAamp DNA micro kit was used to extract genomic DNA from every cultured and uncultured CD8+ T cell population. On the authors' methods: Samples with under 5,000 productive reads were excluded, and this exclusion removed about 6% of the roughly 75 HIV peptide-stimulated cultures. Sequences were trimmed to CDR3 by a MANAFEST web app, and nonproductive sequences, CDR3s under 5 amino acids, and sequences not starting with C or ending with F/W were removed. To count as antigen-specific, a clonotype had to be expanded in at least 2 of 3 replicates compared with the no-peptide control at FDR 0.01, and only within one epitope family. Specific clonotypes also needed at least fivefold higher frequency than in wells stimulated with peptides from other epitope families. TCRdb took over this immuneACCESS table, retaining in-frame rearrangements with V and J assigned. Such tables are incomplete; in checked studies, under half of the missing clones stem from an unresolved V gene, and the remainder is unexplained. That table supplies the V and J calls and clone size; D and trimming were determined from the DNA. This sample is represented by a few thousand clones; more than 50% of them were singletons. The top ten clones comprise approximately 41% of the sample.

The EasySep Human CD8+ T Cell Enrichment Kit was used on day 10 to isolate CD8+ T cells from every culture. V drops 0 bases and J drops 3 bases, leaving 8 bases in between. The germline V gene encodes CDR1 SGHRS and CDR2 YFSETQ. There are 14 amino acids in the CDR3, from cysteine to phenylalanine inclusive. The entry retains the CDR3 DNA only, 42 bases that are in frame from base 1. Note on this clone: The specificity of this receptor is unknown. No much larger clone is present one base from it, and per-base qualities are unavailable.

The V and J segments used are TRBV5-1 and TRBJ2-3; D gene: possibly TRBD2, on 7 matching bases. Input material: cultured CD8+ T cells derived from PBMCs. The sequence derives from a male donor with HIV. The nucleotides are TGCGCCAGCAGCTTGGAGGGGGGGACAGATACGCAGTATTTT. This translates into CASSLEGGTDTQYF.